This T cell receptor (beta chain) was captured by sequencing in a study of blood T cell repertoires in COVID-19. Overall study: Some COVID-19 samples were acute and others convalescent; all came from the United States, Italy and Spain. The cDNA or gDNA used as material had been derived from T cells, B-cell-depleted T cells, or PBMCs.

Trimming at V came to 0 bases and at J to 5 bases, leaving 5 bases not matched to a gene. CDR3 length: 15 amino acids. The germline V gene has CDR1 MGHRA and CDR2 YSYEKL. Source study methods: Nucleated cell counts were estimated from reference gene primer amplification. The repertoire was sequenced with immunoSEQ multiplex PCR; TCRdb's copy has only in-frame clones and lacks some. The V and J calls and the clone size are those of that table, but D and trimming were determined from the DNA. The sample includes about 280,000 clones, roughly 80% of them seen just once. This sequence originates from a woman aged 45-59 years who had recovered from COVID-19. The J gene is TRBJ2-5, the V gene TRBV4-1, with 8 bases lining up with TRBD1. The sample consisted of peripheral blood. CDR3 bases: TGCGCCAGCAGCCAAGATGCCAGGGGGCTCGAGACCCAGTACTTC. It codes for CASSQDARGLETQYF.